Shown below are 22 T cell receptor beta chains from a single sample sequenced in a study of blood T cell repertoires in COVID-19. This table comes from immunoSEQ multiplex PCR, and its TCRdb copy is limited to in-frame clones, with some not included. The table records about 99,000 clones, roughly 91% of them present only once. The sequencing input was peripheral blood. Receptors originate from a human donor in a cohort sampled during active COVID-19.

CDR3 amino acids: CASSLGGGTEAFF. The CDR3 region has the DNA TGTGCCAGCAGCTTGGGCGGGGGCACTGAAGCTTTCTTT. This rearrangement joins TRBV5-6 to TRBJ1-1; D is perhaps TRBD1 (5 bases). Trimming removed 0 bases at V and 4 bases at J, with 7 bases between. CDR3 length: 13 amino acids. Germline CDR1 reads SGHDT; CDR2 reads YYEEEE.

V usage is TRBV4-1 and J usage is TRBJ1-5; D is ambiguous. The V gene's germline CDR1 is MGHRA and CDR2 YSYEKL. The CDR3 length is 15 residues. Between the trimmed V and J ends, which lost 1 base and 3 bases, there was a span of 10 bases. The CDR3 nucleotides are TGCGCCAGCAGCCAAGTGGGAGGGCTCAATCAGCCCCAGCATTTT. Amino acid sequence: CASSQVGGLNQPQHF.

The gene calls are TRBV7-2 and TRBJ2-1, with no clear D. There are 14 residues in the CDR3. Germline lookup yields CDR1 SGHTA and CDR2 FQGNSA. With 5 bases removed from V and 8 bases from J, the gap between germline ends came to 16 bases. CDR3 nucleotides: TGTGCCAGCAGCGCCGGATATCTTCGGGATGAGCAGTTCTTC. This gives the protein CASSAGYLRDEQFF.

This clone was found a few times. The chain recombines TRBV28 with TRBJ1-6; no clear D gene. The germline CDR1 and CDR2 sequences are MDHEN and SYDVKM. This CDR3 spans 13 amino acids. V lost 3 bases and J 4 bases, leaving 4 bases between the germline ends. CDR3 region: CASSFPYNSPLHF. The DNA for the CDR3 is TGTGCCAGCAGTTTTCCGTATAATTCACCCCTCCACTTT.

The CDR3 DNA follows: TGTGCCAGCAGCTCCCCAAACTACGAGCAGTACTTC. Translation gives CASSSPNYEQYF. V gene TRBV7-8 combines with J gene TRBJ2-7; D gene uncertain. The CDR3 is 12 residues long. V lost 4 bases and J 3 bases, leaving 7 bases between the germline ends. Germline CDR1 reads SGHVS; CDR2 reads FQNEAQ.

CDR3 in amino acids: CASSPGQYEQYF. The CDR3 DNA sequence: TGTGCCAGCAGTCCTGGTCAGTACGAGCAGTACTTC. The gene calls are TRBV28 and TRBJ2-7; D unresolved. CDR1 MDHEN and CDR2 SYDVKM come from the germline V gene. The CDR3 length is 12 residues. V was cut by 5 bases and J by 4 bases, with 9 bases left in between.

This clone was observed a handful of times. The rearrangement uses TRBV6-2 or TRBV6-3 and TRBJ2-5; 7 nucleotides agree with TRBD1. Germline V CDR1 and CDR2: MNHEY, SVGEGT. The CDR3 runs to 15 residues. Trimming removed 2 bases from V and 1 base from J; junction bases left unmatched: 4. CDR3 protein: CASSYLGQTQETQYF. The CDR3 nucleotides are TGTGCCAGCAGTTACCTGGGACAGACCCAAGAGACCCAGTACTTC.

J is TRBJ2-3 and V is TRBV27; D possibly corresponds to TRBD1 (5 bases). Germline values: CDR1 MNHEY, CDR2 SMNVEV (reference sequence). Trimming cost V 6 bases and J 6 bases, with 28 bases left between them. The CDR3 covers 18 residues. The CDR3 loop is CASRPLKFLTVQEDTQYF. As DNA, the CDR3 is TGTGCCAGCAGACCTCTTAAATTTCTGACAGTGCAGGAGGATACGCAGTATTTT.

The CDR3 bases are TGTGCCAGCAGCCAAAACGTCCTGGCGGGGAACATTCAGTACTTC. The encoded protein is CASSQNVLAGNIQYF. The rearrangement links TRBV27 to TRBJ2-4, with a tentative D call TRBD2 (6 bases). This CDR3 comprises 15 residues. Trimming removed 6 bases from V and 7 bases from J, with 19 bases in between. Germline CDR1 MNHEY, CDR2 SMNVEV (reference sequence).

This chain uses TRBV7-2 with TRBJ2-1, with D possibly matching TRBD2 (6 bases). Germline values: CDR1 SGHTA, CDR2 FQGNSA. Trimming shortened V by 4 bases and J by 4 bases, and 20 bases separated the two germline ends. The CDR3 spans 17 residues. CDR3 sequence: CASSSFSRGAQYNEQFF. The CDR3 DNA reads as TGTGCCAGCAGCTCCTTCTCCCGCGGGGCCCAGTACAATGAGCAGTTCTTC.

This sequence joins TRBV19 and TRBJ2-2; 7 positions match TRBD2. The CDR3 consists of 16 residues. CDR1 LNHDA and CDR2 SQIVND come from the germline V gene (reference sequence). With 3 bases clipped from V and 3 bases from J, the junction kept 7 bases outside the gene matches. The CDR3 loop reads CASSITPSGHTGELFF. In DNA, the CDR3 is TGTGCCAGTAGTATTACCCCTAGCGGCCACACCGGGGAGCTGTTTTTT. Full variable domain (rest looked up from reference TRBV19 and TRBJ2-2): DGGITQSPKYLFRKEGQNVTLSCEQNLNHDAMYWYRQDPGQGLRLIYYSQIVNDFQKGDIAEGYSVSREKKESFPLTVTSAQKNPTAFYLCASSITPSGHTGELFFGEGSRLTVL.

The genes are TRBV28 and TRBJ2-7, with 8 nucleotides matching TRBD1. Germline CDR1 MDHEN, CDR2 SYDVKM. The CDR3 contains 14 residues. With V trimmed by 6 bases and J by 6 bases, 10 bases remained unmatched. The CDR3 bases are TGTGCCAGCAGGAGGACAGGGTCGGTTCCCGAGCAGTACTTC. Amino acid sequence: CASRRTGSVPEQYF. Full variable domain (outside the CDR3, taken from reference TRBV28 and TRBJ2-7): DVKVTQSSRYLVKRTGEKVFLECVQDMDHENMFWYRQDPGLGLRLIYFSYDVKMKEKGDIPEGYSVSREKKERFSLILESASTNQTSMYLCASRRTGSVPEQYFGPGTRLTVT.

This clone has a handful of counts. The chain recombines TRBV6-6 with TRBJ1-5; 7 bases align to TRBD1. From germline, CDR1 is MNHNY and CDR2 SVGAGI (reference sequence). The CDR3 spans 16 residues. The V gene end was trimmed by 8 bases and the J gene end by 4 bases; junction bases not matched to a gene: 14. The CDR3 loop reads CASQSGGHLENQPQHF. The DNA of the CDR3 is TGTGCCAGCCAGTCAGGGGGACATCTGGAAAATCAGCCCCAGCATTTT.

The J gene is TRBJ2-2, the V gene TRBV28; 9 positions agree with TRBD1. V was pared by 5 bases and J by 5 bases, with 9 bases of the junction left unmatched. The length of the CDR3 is 16 residues. Per the germline V gene, CDR1 is MDHEN and CDR2 is SYDVKM. In nucleotides, the CDR3 is TGTGCCAGCAGTCTCTCCGGGGACAGGGTGACCGGGGAGCTGTTTTTT. Protein product: CASSLSGDRVTGELFF. Using reference TRBV28 and TRBJ2-2 for the parts outside the CDR3, the full variable domain is DVKVTQSSRYLVKRTGEKVFLECVQDMDHENMFWYRQDPGLGLRLIYFSYDVKMKEKGDIPEGYSVSREKKERFSLILESASTNQTSMYLCASSLSGDRVTGELFFGEGSRLTVL.

The rearrangement joins TRBV6-2 or TRBV6-3 to TRBJ2-5; 12 nucleotides match TRBD2. The CDR3 spans 15 residues. The germline V gene has CDR1 MNHEY and CDR2 SVGEGT. V dropped 6 bases and J dropped 3; count of bases not matched to a gene: 5. The CDR3 DNA reads TGTGCCAGCAGACCTAGCGGGAGGGACGAAGAGACCCAGTACTTC. Protein: CASRPSGRDEETQYF.

The chain employs TRBV4-1 and TRBJ2-5; D call uncertain. V was clipped by 0 bases and J by 1 base, with 6 bases between them. CDR3 size: 14 residues. Per the germline V gene, CDR1 is MGHRA and CDR2 is YSYEKL. CDR3 bases: TGCGCCAGCAGCCAAGATCCCAGCCAAGAGACCCAGTACTTC. This encodes CASSQDPSQETQYF.

This clone has only one observation. V is TRBV13 and J is TRBJ2-1; TRBD2 agrees at 15 bases. Trimming at V came to 4 bases and at J to 9 bases, leaving 4 bases not matched to a gene. CDR3 size: 15 residues. Germline V gene sequence: CDR1 PRHDT, CDR2 FYEKMQ (reference sequence). The CDR3 DNA follows: TGTGCCAGCAGCTCCGGACTAGCGGGGGGGACTGAGCAGTTCTTC. Translation gives CASSSGLAGGTEQFF. The full variable domain, completed using reference TRBV13 and TRBJ2-1, is AAGVIQSPRHLIKEKRETATLKCYPIPRHDTVYWYQQGPGQDPQFLISFYEKMQSDKGSIPDRFSAQQFSDYHSELNMSSLELGDSALYFCASSSGLAGGTEQFFGPGTRLTVL.

This chain links TRBV19 with TRBJ1-1; possible D gene TRBD1, 6 bases. V gave up 3 bases and J gave up 0 bases, with 14 bases separating them. The CDR3 is made up of 16 amino acids. Looked up from germline, CDR1 is LNHDA and CDR2 is SQIVND (reference sequence). The CDR3 loop is CASSIGTQGLNTEAFF. CDR3 sequence (DNA): TGTGCCAGTAGTATCGGTACGCAGGGGTTGAACACTGAAGCTTTCTTT.

J is TRBJ1-1 and V is TRBV29-1, with D possibly being TRBD1 (5 bases). Trimming removed 4 bases at V and 1 base at J, with 7 bases between. This CDR3 is 12 amino acids long. Germline lookup yields CDR1 SQVTM and CDR2 ANQGSEA. The CDR3 reads CSVVGQNTEAFF. In nucleotides, the CDR3 is TGCAGCGTTGTTGGACAGAACACTGAAGCTTTCTTT.

The V and J genes are TRBV6-5 and TRBJ1-1, with D tentatively TRBD1 (6 bases). Trimming pared 2 bases from V and 6 bases from J, leaving 13 bases between. The CDR3 is made up of 14 amino acids. From germline, CDR1 is MNHEY and CDR2 SVGAGI. The CDR3 spells CASSYTGSSAEAFF. CDR3 coding DNA: TGTGCCAGCAGTTACACAGGGTCGAGCGCTGAAGCTTTCTTT.

The gene calls are TRBV19 and TRBJ1-1, with 7 bases that match TRBD1. Germline CDR1 and CDR2: LNHDA and SQIVND (reference sequence). Trimming took 1 base from V and 7 from J; bases not matched to a gene: 9. The CDR3 consists of 15 residues. The CDR3 DNA follows: TGTGCCAGTAGTATAGTACAGGGGACCGGCGATGAAGCTTTCTTT. This gives the protein CASSIVQGTGDEAFF.

The chain joins TRBV10-3 to TRBJ2-1, with TRBD2 matching over 8 bases. The CDR3 extends over 16 amino acids. Germline-derived CDR1 and CDR2 are ENHRY and SYGVKD. V lost 0 bases to trimming and J lost 5 bases; unmatched junction nucleotides: 6. DNA for the CDR3: TGTGCCATCAGTGAGTCAATCGCGGGGGGAAACAATGAGCAGTTCTTC. It encodes CAISESIAGGNNEQFF.